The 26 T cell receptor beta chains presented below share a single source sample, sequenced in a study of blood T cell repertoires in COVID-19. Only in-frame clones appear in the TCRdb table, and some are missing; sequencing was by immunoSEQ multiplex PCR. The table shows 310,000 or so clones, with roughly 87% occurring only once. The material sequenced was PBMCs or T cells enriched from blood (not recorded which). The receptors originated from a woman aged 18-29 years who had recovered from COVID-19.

The CDR3 DNA follows: TGTGCTAGTGGTCTCGGACAGGGGGCGTCGGTGAGGGGCTACACCTTC. Encoded protein: CASGLGQGASVRGYTF. The V and J genes are TRBV12-5 and TRBJ1-2, with 11 bases identical to TRBD1. This CDR3 region has 16 residues. Germline V gene data show CDR1 as LGHNT and CDR2 as FRNRAP. V lost 5 bases to trimming and J lost 8 bases; unmatched junction nucleotides: 13.

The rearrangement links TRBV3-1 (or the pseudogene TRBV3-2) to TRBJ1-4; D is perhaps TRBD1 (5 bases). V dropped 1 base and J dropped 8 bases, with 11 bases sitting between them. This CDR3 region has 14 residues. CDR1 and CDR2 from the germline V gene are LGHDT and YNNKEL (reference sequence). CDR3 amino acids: CASSQVGGEEKLFF. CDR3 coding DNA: TGTGCCAGCAGCCAAGTCGGGGGTGAGGAAAAACTGTTTTTT.

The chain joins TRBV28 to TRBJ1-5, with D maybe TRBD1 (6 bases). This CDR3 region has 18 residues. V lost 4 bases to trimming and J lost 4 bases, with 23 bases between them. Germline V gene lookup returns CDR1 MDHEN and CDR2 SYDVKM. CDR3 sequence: CASSSPKTRLRGNQPQHF. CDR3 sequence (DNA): TGTGCCAGCAGTTCACCAAAGACACGCCTGAGGGGGAATCAGCCCCAGCATTTT.

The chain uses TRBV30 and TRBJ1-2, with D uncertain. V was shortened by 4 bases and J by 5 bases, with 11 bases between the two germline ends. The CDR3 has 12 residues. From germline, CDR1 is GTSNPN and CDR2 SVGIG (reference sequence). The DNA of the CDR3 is TGTGCCTGGAACGAGGGAGCTTATGGCTACACCTTC. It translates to CAWNEGAYGYTF.

The CDR3 is CASSQLRQSHF. As DNA, the CDR3 is TGCGCCAGCAGTCAATTACGACAGAGCCACTTT. This chain joins TRBV23-1 and TRBJ1-6, with D perhaps TRBD1 (5 bases). TRBV23-1 is reported as an ORF; its role is uncertain. CDR3 length: 11 amino acids. Trimming left V 1 base short and J 18 bases short, with 10 bases between.

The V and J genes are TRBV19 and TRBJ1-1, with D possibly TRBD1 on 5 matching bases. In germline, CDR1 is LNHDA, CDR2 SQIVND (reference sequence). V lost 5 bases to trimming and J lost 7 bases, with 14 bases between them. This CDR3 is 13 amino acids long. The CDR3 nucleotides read TGTGCCAGTAGTTCCGGAGGGGTGGGTGAAGCTTTCTTT. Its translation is CASSSGGVGEAFF. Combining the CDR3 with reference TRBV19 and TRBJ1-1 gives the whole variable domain DGGITQSPKYLFRKEGQNVTLSCEQNLNHDAMYWYRQDPGQGLRLIYYSQIVNDFQKGDIAEGYSVSREKKESFPLTVTSAQKNPTAFYLCASSSGGVGEAFFGQGTRLTVV.

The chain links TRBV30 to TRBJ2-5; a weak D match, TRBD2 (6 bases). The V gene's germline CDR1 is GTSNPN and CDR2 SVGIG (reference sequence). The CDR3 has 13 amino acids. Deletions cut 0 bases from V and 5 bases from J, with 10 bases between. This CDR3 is CAWSVRAGETQYF. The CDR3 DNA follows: TGTGCCTGGAGTGTTAGGGCGGGGGAGACCCAGTACTTC. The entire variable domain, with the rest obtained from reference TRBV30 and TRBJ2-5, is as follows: SQTIHQWPATLVQPVGSPLSLECTVEGTSNPNLYWYRQAAGRGLQLLFYSVGIGQISSEVPQNLSASRPQDRQFILSSKKLLLSDSGFYLCAWSVRAGETQYFGPGTRLLVL.

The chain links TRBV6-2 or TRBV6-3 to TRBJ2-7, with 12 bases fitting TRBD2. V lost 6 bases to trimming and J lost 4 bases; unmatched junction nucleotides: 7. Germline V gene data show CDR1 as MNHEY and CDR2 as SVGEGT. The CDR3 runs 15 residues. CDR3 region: CASSLGLAGIYEQYF. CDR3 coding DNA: TGTGCCAGCAGCCTTGGACTAGCGGGGATTTACGAGCAGTACTTC.

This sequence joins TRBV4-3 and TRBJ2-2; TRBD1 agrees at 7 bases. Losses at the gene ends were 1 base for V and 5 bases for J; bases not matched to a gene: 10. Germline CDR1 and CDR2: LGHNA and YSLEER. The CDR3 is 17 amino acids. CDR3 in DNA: TGCGCCAGCAGCCAAGCTCCTCCGGGACAGCGGACCGGGGAGCTGTTTTTT. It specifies CASSQAPPGQRTGELFF.

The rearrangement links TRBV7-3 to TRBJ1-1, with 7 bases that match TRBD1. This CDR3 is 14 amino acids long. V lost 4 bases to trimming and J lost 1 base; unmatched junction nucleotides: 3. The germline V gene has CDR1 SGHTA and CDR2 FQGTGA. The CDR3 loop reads CASSSQGKNTEAFF. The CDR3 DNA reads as TGTGCCAGCAGCTCACAGGGGAAGAACACTGAAGCTTTCTTT.

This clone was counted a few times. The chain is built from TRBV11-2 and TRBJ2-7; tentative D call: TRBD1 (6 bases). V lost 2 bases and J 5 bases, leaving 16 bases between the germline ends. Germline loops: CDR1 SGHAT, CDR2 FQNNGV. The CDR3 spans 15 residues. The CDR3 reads CASSLREGGWDEQYF. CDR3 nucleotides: TGTGCCAGCAGCTTACGGGAAGGGGGATGGGACGAGCAGTACTTC. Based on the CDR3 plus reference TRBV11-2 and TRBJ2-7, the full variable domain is EAGVAQSPRYKIIEKRQSVAFWCNPISGHATLYWYQQILGQGPKLLIQFQNNGVVDDSQLPKDRFSAERLKGVDSTLKIQPAKLEDSAVYLCASSLREGGWDEQYFGPGTRLTVT.

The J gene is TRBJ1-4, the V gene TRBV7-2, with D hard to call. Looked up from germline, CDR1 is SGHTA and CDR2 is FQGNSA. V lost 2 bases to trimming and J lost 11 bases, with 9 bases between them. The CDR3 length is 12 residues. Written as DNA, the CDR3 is TGTGCCAGCAGCTTAACTCTCGGGAAACTGTTTTTT. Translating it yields CASSLTLGKLFF.

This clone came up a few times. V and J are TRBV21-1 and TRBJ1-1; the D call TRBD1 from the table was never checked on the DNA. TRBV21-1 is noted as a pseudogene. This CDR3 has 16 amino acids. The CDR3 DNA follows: TGTGCCAGCAGCAAAGTTAATGCCAGGGGATGCACTGAAGCTTTCTTT. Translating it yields CASSKVNARGCTEAFF.

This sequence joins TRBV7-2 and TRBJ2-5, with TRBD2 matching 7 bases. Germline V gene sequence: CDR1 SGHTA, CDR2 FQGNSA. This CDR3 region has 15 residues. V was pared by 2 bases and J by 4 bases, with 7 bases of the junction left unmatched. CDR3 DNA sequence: TGTGCCAGCAGCTTATCCAGCGGGAAGGTAGAGACCCAGTACTTC. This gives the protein CASSLSSGKVETQYF.

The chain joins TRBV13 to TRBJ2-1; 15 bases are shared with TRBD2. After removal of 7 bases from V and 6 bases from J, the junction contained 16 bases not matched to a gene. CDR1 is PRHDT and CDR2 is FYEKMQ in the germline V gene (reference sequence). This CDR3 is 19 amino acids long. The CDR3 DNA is TGTGCCAGCAACTCTCTTGCGGGGACTAGCGGGAGGCGGTTCAATGAGCAGTTCTTC. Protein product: CASNSLAGTSGRRFNEQFF.

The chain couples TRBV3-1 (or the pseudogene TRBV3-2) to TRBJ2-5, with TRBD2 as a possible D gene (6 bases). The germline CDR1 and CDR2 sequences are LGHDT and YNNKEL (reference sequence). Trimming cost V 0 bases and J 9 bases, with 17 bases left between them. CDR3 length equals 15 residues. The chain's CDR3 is CASSQEPGLHFPQYF. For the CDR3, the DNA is TGTGCCAGCAGCCAAGAGCCGGGACTTCACTTTCCCCAGTACTTC.

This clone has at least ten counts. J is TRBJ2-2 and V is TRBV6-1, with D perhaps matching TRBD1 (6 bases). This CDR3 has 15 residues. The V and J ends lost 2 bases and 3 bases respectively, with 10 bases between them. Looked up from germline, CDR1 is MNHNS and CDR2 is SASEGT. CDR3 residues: CASSELQGDTGELFF. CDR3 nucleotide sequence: TGTGCCAGCAGTGAATTACAGGGCGACACCGGGGAGCTGTTTTTT.

CDR3 amino acids: CASRLPYSYEQYF. CDR3 DNA: TGTGCCAGCAGATTACCCTACTCCTACGAGCAGTACTTC. The V gene is TRBV6-5, the J gene TRBJ2-7; D is undetermined. V was clipped by 6 bases and J by 0 bases, with 9 bases between them. Germline-derived CDR1 and CDR2 are MNHEY and SVGAGI. The CDR3 length is 13 residues.

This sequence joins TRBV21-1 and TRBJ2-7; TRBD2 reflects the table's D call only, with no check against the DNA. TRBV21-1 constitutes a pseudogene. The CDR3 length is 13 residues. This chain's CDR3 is CARAGLQSYEQYF. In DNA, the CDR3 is TGTGCCAGAGCGGGACTACAGTCCTACGAGCAGTACTTC.

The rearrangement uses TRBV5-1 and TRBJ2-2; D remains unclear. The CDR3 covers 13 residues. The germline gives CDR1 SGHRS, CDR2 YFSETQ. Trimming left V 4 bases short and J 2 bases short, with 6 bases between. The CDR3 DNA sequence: TGCGCCAGCAGCATCCAAAACACCGGGGAGCTGTTTTTT. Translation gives CASSIQNTGELFF.

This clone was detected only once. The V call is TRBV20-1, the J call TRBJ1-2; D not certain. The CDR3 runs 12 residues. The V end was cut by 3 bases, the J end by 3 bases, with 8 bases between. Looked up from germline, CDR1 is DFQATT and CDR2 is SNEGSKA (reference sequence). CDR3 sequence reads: CSASLEDYGYTF. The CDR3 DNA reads TGCAGTGCTAGTCTGGAGGACTATGGCTACACCTTC.

In DNA form, the CDR3 reads TGTGCCAGCGCGGACAGGGGGCGCGTAGGCGCGTCCTACGAGCAGTACTTC. This translates into CASADRGRVGASYEQYF. J is TRBJ2-7 and V is TRBV19; 11 positions agree with TRBD1. Germline V gives CDR1 LNHDA, CDR2 SQIVND (reference sequence). The CDR3 sequence is 17 residues long. The V and J ends lost 9 bases and 1 base, in that order; junction bases with no gene match: 14. Full variable domain (rest looked up from reference TRBV19 and TRBJ2-7): DGGITQSPKYLFRKEGQNVTLSCEQNLNHDAMYWYRQDPGQGLRLIYYSQIVNDFQKGDIAEGYSVSREKKESFPLTVTSAQKNPTAFYLCASADRGRVGASYEQYFGPGTRLTVT.

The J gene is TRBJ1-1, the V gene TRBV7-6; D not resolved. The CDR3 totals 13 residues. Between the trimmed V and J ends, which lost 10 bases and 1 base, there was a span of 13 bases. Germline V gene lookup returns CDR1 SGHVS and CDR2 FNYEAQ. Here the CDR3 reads CATTDGGNTEAFF. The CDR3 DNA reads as TGTGCCACTACGGACGGAGGGAACACTGAAGCTTTCTTT.

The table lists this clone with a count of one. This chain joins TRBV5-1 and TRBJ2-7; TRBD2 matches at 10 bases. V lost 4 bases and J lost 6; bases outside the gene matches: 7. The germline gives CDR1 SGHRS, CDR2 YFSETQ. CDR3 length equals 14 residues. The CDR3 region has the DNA TGCGCCAGCAGCCGGGCTAGCGGGAGTGGCGAGCAGTACTTC. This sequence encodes CASSRASGSGEQYF.

The CDR3 sequence: CASSYSGGARTDTQYF. The CDR3 DNA reads as TGTGCCAGCAGTTACTCCGGGGGAGCCCGCACAGATACGCAGTATTTT. The chain uses TRBV6-6 and TRBJ2-3; TRBD2 is a possible D gene (6 bases). This CDR3 region has 16 residues. Germline V lookup: CDR1 MNHNY, CDR2 SVGAGI (reference sequence). Trimming took 0 bases from V and 1 from J, leaving 11 bases between them.

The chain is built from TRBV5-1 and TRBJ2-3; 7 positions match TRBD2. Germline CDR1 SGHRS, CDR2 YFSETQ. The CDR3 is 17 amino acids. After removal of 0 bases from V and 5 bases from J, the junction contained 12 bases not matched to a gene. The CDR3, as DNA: TGCGCCAGCAGCTTGGCCCGTGTGGCGGGAGTGGAAGATACGCAGTATTTT. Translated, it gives CASSLARVAGVEDTQYF.